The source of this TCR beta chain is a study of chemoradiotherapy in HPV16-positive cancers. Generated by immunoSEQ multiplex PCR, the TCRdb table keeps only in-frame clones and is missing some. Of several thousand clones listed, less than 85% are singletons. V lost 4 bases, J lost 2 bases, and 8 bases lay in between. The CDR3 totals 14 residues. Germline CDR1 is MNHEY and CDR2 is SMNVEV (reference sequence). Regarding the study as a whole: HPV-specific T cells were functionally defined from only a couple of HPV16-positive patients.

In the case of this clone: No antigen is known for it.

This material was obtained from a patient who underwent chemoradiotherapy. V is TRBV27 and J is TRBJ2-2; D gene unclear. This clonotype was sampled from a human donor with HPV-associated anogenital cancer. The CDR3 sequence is CASSYHGNTGELFF. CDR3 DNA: TGTGCCAGCAGTTACCACGGAAACACCGGGGAGCTGTTTTTT.